Given below is one T cell receptor beta chain in context. Its matching antigen is unknown. Repertoires were generated with immunoSEQ multiplex PCR, while TCRdb's copy carries only in-frame clones and drops some. The data show 25,000 or so clones, over 75% seen once. The data originate from a study of T cells in narcolepsy. Study outcomes and limitations: Some memory CD4+ repertoires had no autoreactive clone sequences. Healthy controls reportedly lacked the autoreactive clonotypes serially found in patients' blood.

Germline lookup yields CDR1 MNHEY and CDR2 SVGAGI. Trimming cost V 4 bases and J 2 bases, with 9 bases left between them. CDR3 length: 14 amino acids. J is TRBJ1-5 and V is TRBV6-5; TRBD1 might be the D (6 bases). The sequence was collected from a human donor in good health. The source material was memory (CD45RA-) CD4+ T cells from blood. CDR3 region: CASSSGAGNQPQHF. CDR3 in DNA: TGTGCCAGCAGTTCAGGGGCGGGCAATCAGCCCCAGCATTTT.